The entry that follows covers one TCR beta chain sequence. Samples underwent the assay at deep level. Several immunoSEQ plates received, in even portions, the genomic DNA of each subset. Generated by immunoSEQ multiplex PCR, the TCRdb table keeps only in-frame clones and is missing some. The sample yields about 460,000 clones, 77% seen once. Between the trimmed V and J ends, which lost 0 bases and 4 bases, there was a span of 17 bases. The length of the CDR3 is 17 residues. CDR1 is SGDLS, CDR2 YYNGEE, per germline. The data are from a study of shared clonotypes between healthy human individuals. Study as a whole: Ranging from 18 to 49 in age, donors were a couple of women and a few men.

The sequence derives from a woman aged 40 to 49 in good health. Some clones in this sample may be carry-over from other donors' samples. This rearrangement joins TRBV9 to TRBJ2-1; D might be TRBD1 or TRBD2, each matching 6 bases. Source material: PBMCs. The CDR3 loop is CASSVGEGGFLYNEQFF. The CDR3 DNA reads TGTGCCAGCAGCGTAGGTGAGGGGGGCTTTTTGTACAATGAGCAGTTCTTC.